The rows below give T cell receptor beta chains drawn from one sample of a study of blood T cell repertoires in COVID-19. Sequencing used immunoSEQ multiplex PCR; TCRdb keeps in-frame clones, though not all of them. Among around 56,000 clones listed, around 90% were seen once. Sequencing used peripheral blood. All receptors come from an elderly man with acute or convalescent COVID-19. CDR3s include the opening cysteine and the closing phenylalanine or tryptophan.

CDR3 protein: CASSAEDSEAFF
V gene: TRBV2

CDR3 protein: CASGGTGGNQPQHF
V gene: TRBV19

CDR3 protein: CASRGGTGANTEAFF
V gene: TRBV2

CDR3 protein: CASSESDYGPQHF
V gene: TRBV25-1

CDR3 protein: CATSDQPHGQGRGETQYF
V gene: TRBV24-1

CDR3 protein: CASSRGGVPTLPASNTEAFF
V gene: TRBV5-1

CDR3 protein: CASLGGVVYGYTF
V gene: TRBV28

CDR3 protein: CATKRGGGTEAFF
V gene: TRBV7-8

CDR3 protein: CASSLESVAWETQYF
V gene: TRBV5-1

CDR3 protein: CASSPVGAAGGSPLHF
V gene: TRBV5-6

CDR3 protein: CASSTLQGANNSPLHF
V gene: TRBV19

CDR3 protein: CASRLSRVAGANVLTF
V gene: TRBV2

CDR3 protein: CASSLDRGGGANVLTF
V gene: TRBV7-8

CDR3 protein: CASSLQRAGTGSEKLFF
V gene: TRBV7-2

CDR3 protein: CASSLRGSPDTQYF
V gene: TRBV5-8

CDR3 protein: CASSHISSPDTQYF
V gene: TRBV3-1/TRBV3-2

CDR3 protein: CATAGHPEETQYF
V gene: TRBV7-2

CDR3 protein: CASSLESWDRDGYTF
V gene: TRBV11-1

CDR3 protein: CAISAGTGGPSDIQYF
V gene: TRBV10-3

CDR3 protein: CASSQDSNQPQHF
V gene: TRBV19

CDR3 protein: CASSSLWGQGLSGEQYF
V gene: TRBV7-9

CDR3 protein: CASSSQGGYGYTF
V gene: TRBV5-8

CDR3 protein: CAWSVMGGTEAFF
V gene: TRBV30

CDR3 protein: CASSLAREKETQYF
V gene: TRBV5-1

CDR3 protein: CASSEGRDRVLKKAFF
V gene: TRBV6-1

CDR3 protein: CASSHDRWVSYNEQFF
V gene: TRBV6-2/TRBV6-3

CDR3 protein: CASSFERGDNNEQFF
V gene: TRBV27

CDR3 protein: CAWSPWEGGALFF
V gene: TRBV30

CDR3 protein: CASSYGPGGSYEQYF
V gene: TRBV6-5